This is a list of T cell receptor beta chains from one sample in a study of blood T cell repertoires in COVID-19. Method: immunoSEQ multiplex PCR; TCRdb's copy keeps in-frame clones and lacks some. The data contain some 110,000 clones, around 83% of them singletons. Sequenced input: peripheral blood. The source of these receptors is a woman aged 80 or over with acute or convalescent COVID-19. CDR3s include the opening cysteine and the closing phenylalanine or tryptophan. D genes are given only for firm matches. Only part of the rows carry a size: once, few, many, or a class if the clone is expanded.

d_call	clone_size	v_call	j_call	cdr3_aa	cdr3_nt
-	few	TRBV19	TRBJ1-4	CASSKQEIKNEKLFF	TGTGCCAGTAGTAAACAGGAGATTAAAAACGAAAAACTGTTTTTT
-	many	TRBV10-3	TRBJ2-7	CAISAGNPYEQYF	TGTGCCATCAGTGCCGGGAATCCCTACGAGCAGTACTTC
TRBD2	-	TRBV7-9	TRBJ2-2	CASSPSGLGGTGELFF	TGTGCCAGCAGCCCGAGCGGACTGGGGGGGACCGGGGAGCTGTTTTTT
-	-	TRBV19	TRBJ2-1	CASSILTGSAQFF	TGTGCCAGTAGTATACTAACAGGGTCGGCTCAGTTCTTC
TRBD2	-	TRBV10-3	TRBJ2-7	CAISESLAGGNEQYF	TGTGCCATCAGTGAGTCGCTAGCGGGAGGTAACGAGCAGTACTTC
TRBD2	-	TRBV19	TRBJ2-3	CVAGRPTDTQYF	TGTGTAGCGGGGAGGCCCACAGATACGCAGTATTTT
TRBD1	-	TRBV5-5	TRBJ1-5	CASRGQGDQPQHF	TGTGCCAGCAGGGGACAGGGGGATCAGCCCCAGCATTTT
-	-	TRBV14	TRBJ1-1	CASSTTRTGGTEAFF	TGTGCCAGCAGCACTACCCGGACGGGGGGCACTGAAGCTTTCTTT
TRBD2	-	TRBV29-1	TRBJ2-3	CSVRPGLASDTQYF	TGCAGCGTTCGCCCGGGACTAGCCTCAGATACGCAGTATTTT
-	-	TRBV7-2	TRBJ1-1	CASSPRQLNTEAFF	TGTGCCAGCAGCCCCCGACAGCTGAACACTGAAGCTTTCTTT
-	-	TRBV5-1	TRBJ1-2	CASSLGPLGAFNYGYTF	TGCGCCAGCAGCTTGGGGCCTTTGGGGGCGTTTAACTATGGCTACACCTTC